The 21 T cell receptor beta chains in this list originate from one sample, sequenced in a study of blood T cell repertoires in COVID-19. Here immunoSEQ multiplex PCR was the method, and the copy in TCRdb shows in-frame clones only, minus some. The data contain some 78,000 clones, 80% to 85% of them singletons. Material: peripheral blood. These receptors came from a middle-aged man with acute or convalescent COVID-19.

The V and J genes are TRBV18 and TRBJ2-1, with TRBD2 as a possible D gene (6 bases). The CDR3 sequence is 15 residues long. V was shortened by 3 bases and J by 9 bases, with 18 bases between the two germline ends. In germline, CDR1 is KGHSH, CDR2 LQKENI. The CDR3 loop is CASSPRLVSDSEQFF. The CDR3 DNA follows: TGTGCCAGCTCACCCCGACTAGTATCTGACAGTGAGCAGTTCTTC.

The rearrangement joins TRBV30 to TRBJ2-1; 9 bases fit TRBD2. This CDR3 region has 15 residues. Per the germline V gene, CDR1 is GTSNPN and CDR2 is SVGIG (reference sequence). Losses at the gene ends were 0 bases for V and 9 bases for J; bases not matched to a gene: 9. In DNA, the CDR3 is TGTGCCTGGAGTGTACGCGGCGGGGGGGCGTTTGAGCAGTTCTTC. Protein: CAWSVRGGGAFEQFF.

This chain uses TRBV18 with TRBJ2-1; D is uncertain. Per the germline V gene, CDR1 is KGHSH and CDR2 is LQKENI. This CDR3 has 14 residues. The ends were cut back, 2 bases at V and 5 bases at J, with 10 bases in the middle. This CDR3 is CASSPVAVNNEQFF. The CDR3 DNA reads as TGTGCCAGCTCACCAGTGGCAGTAAACAATGAGCAGTTCTTC.

The V gene is TRBV9, the J gene TRBJ1-2, with D uncertain. The V and J ends lost 0 bases and 4 bases respectively, with 13 bases between them. The CDR3 consists of 15 residues. Germline V gene sequence: CDR1 SGDLS, CDR2 YYNGEE. CDR3 coding DNA: TGTGCCAGCAGCGTAGCGTCACAACGGGGCTATGGCTACACCTTC. Protein product: CASSVASQRGYGYTF.

V gene TRBV7-2 combines with J gene TRBJ1-2; 11 positions agree with TRBD1. CDR3 length: 15 residues. Germline V gene data show CDR1 as SGHTA and CDR2 as FQGNSA. V lost 4 bases and J lost 6; bases outside the gene matches: 7. CDR3: CASSSGQGALNGYTF. CDR3 coding DNA: TGTGCCAGCAGCTCCGGACAGGGGGCTTTGAATGGCTACACCTTC.

The CDR3 loop is CASSDRGGHGYTF. In nucleotides, the CDR3 is TGTGCCAGCAGCGACCGGGGAGGGCATGGCTACACCTTC. The chain uses TRBV9 and TRBJ1-2; D is unresolved. Germline V CDR1 and CDR2: SGDLS, YYNGEE. This CDR3 has 13 amino acids. V was cut by 3 bases and J by 6 bases, with 12 bases left in between.

This rearrangement joins TRBV30 to TRBJ2-7; 7 nucleotides match TRBD2. Trimming removed 1 base from V and 2 bases from J; junction bases left unmatched: 8. The CDR3 runs 15 residues. The germline CDR1 and CDR2 sequences are GTSNPN and SVGIG (reference sequence). The DNA of the CDR3 is TGTGCCTGGAGTGCCGGGGCTAGCGGAACCTACGAGCAGTACTTC. Translation gives CAWSAGASGTYEQYF.

The chain couples TRBV7-3 to TRBJ2-3; 14 bases align to TRBD2. The CDR3 covers 16 residues. The V gene end was trimmed by 3 bases and the J gene end by 4 bases; junction bases not matched to a gene: 3. Germline V gene data show CDR1 as SGHTA and CDR2 as FQGTGA. The chain's CDR3 is CASSLTSGGAPDTQYF. As DNA, the CDR3 is TGTGCCAGCAGCTTGACTAGCGGGGGGGCCCCAGATACGCAGTATTTT.

CDR3 nucleotides: TGTGCCAGCAGCCAAGTGGAGGGGAACACTGAAGCTTTCTTT. Amino acid sequence: CASSQVEGNTEAFF. This chain joins TRBV4-2 and TRBJ1-1; D is unclear. The CDR3 length is 14 residues. Germline V gene data show CDR1 as LGHNA and CDR2 as YNFKEQ. The V gene lost 1 base and the J gene lost 1 base, with 7 bases spanning the gap.

The CDR3 region is CASRTTGFYEQYF. Here the CDR3 DNA reads TGTGCCAGCAGGACGACAGGGTTCTACGAGCAGTACTTC. This sequence joins TRBV7-2 and TRBJ2-7; 7 nucleotides line up with TRBD1. V trimming: 6 bases; J trimming: 3 bases; junction bases outside the gene matches: 5. Germline CDR1 SGHTA, CDR2 FQGNSA. The CDR3 is made up of 13 amino acids. Looking up the rest from reference TRBV7-2 and TRBJ2-7 gives the full variable domain: GAGVSQSPSNKVTEKGKDVELRCDPISGHTALYWYRQSLGQGLEFLIYFQGNSAPDKSGLPSDRFSAERTGGSVSTLTIQRTQQEDSAVYLCASRTTGFYEQYFGPGTRLTVT.

V gene TRBV3-1 (or the pseudogene TRBV3-2) combines with J gene TRBJ2-2; maybe TRBD1 (5 bases). CDR1 and CDR2 from the germline V gene are LGHDT and YNNKEL (reference sequence). V was shortened by 6 bases and J by 7 bases, with 9 bases between the two germline ends. CDR3 length equals 12 residues. CDR3 nucleotides: TGTGCCAGCAGGCAGGGATTCGGGGAGCTGTTTTTT. It is translated as CASRQGFGELFF.

The genes are TRBV19 and TRBJ1-1; D is unresolved. This CDR3 contains 11 residues. V was trimmed by 9 bases and J by 4 bases, leaving 9 bases between them. CDR1 and CDR2 (germline): LNHDA, SQIVND (reference sequence). In DNA, the CDR3 is TGTGCCAGCCCGAACTGCACTGAAGCTTTCTTT. Translated: CASPNCTEAFF.

This sequence joins TRBV10-3 and TRBJ2-3; 10 positions match TRBD2. The CDR3 contains 16 residues. CDR1 and CDR2 (germline): ENHRY, SYGVKD. Germline trimming cut 0 bases from V and 4 bases from J; bases unmatched to any gene: 4. The CDR3 DNA follows: TGTGCCATCAGTGAGTCGGGGAGCGGGGGGGCAGATACGCAGTATTTT. The encoded protein is CAISESGSGGADTQYF.

Only one count was recorded for this clone. The chain joins TRBV7-9 to TRBJ1-2; a weak D match, TRBD1 (6 bases). Germline V lookup: CDR1 SEHNR, CDR2 FQNEAQ (reference sequence). The CDR3 is 13 residues long. Trimming left V 9 bases short and J 5 bases short, with 16 bases between. The CDR3 sequence is CASLSAGDYGYTF. The CDR3 DNA is TGTGCCAGTCTTTCGGCAGGGGATTATGGCTACACCTTC. The full variable domain, rest sourced from reference TRBV7-9 and TRBJ1-2, is DTGVSQNPRHKITKRGQNVTFRCDPISEHNRLYWYRQTLGQGPEFLTYFQNEAQLEKSRLLSDRFSAERPKGSFSTLEIQRTEQGDSAMYLCASLSAGDYGYTFGSGTRLTVV.

This clone appeared a few times. The chain has TRBV7-9 and TRBJ2-2; D unclear. CDR1 is SEHNR and CDR2 is FQNEAQ in the germline V gene (reference sequence). CDR3 size: 12 residues. V was shortened by 7 bases and J by 5 bases, with 8 bases between the two germline ends. The CDR3 spells CASIRVTGELFF. CDR3 coding DNA: TGTGCCAGCATCCGTGTTACCGGGGAGCTGTTTTTT.

The rearrangement joins TRBV5-1 to TRBJ1-2; the D is unclear. CDR1 is SGHRS and CDR2 is YFSETQ in the germline V gene. CDR3 size: 14 residues. V gave up 0 bases and J gave up 6 bases, with 12 bases separating them. The CDR3 nucleotides are TGCGCCAGCAGCTTGGGAGGGAAGGACGATGGCTACACCTTC. Translating gives CASSLGGKDDGYTF.

CDR3 protein: CASSFVQGAGQPQHF. In DNA, the CDR3 is TGTGCCAGCTCATTCGTACAGGGGGCAGGACAGCCCCAGCATTTT. This chain links TRBV18 with TRBJ1-5; 9 nucleotides align to TRBD1. J gave up 7 bases and V 5 bases, and 9 bases lay outside the gene matches. The CDR3 loop spans 15 amino acids. Germline V gene data show CDR1 as KGHSH and CDR2 as LQKENI.

The chain couples TRBV19 to TRBJ1-4, with TRBD1 matching over 8 bases. The CDR3 covers 15 residues. The V gene's germline CDR1 is LNHDA and CDR2 SQIVND (reference sequence). With V trimmed by 8 bases and J by 0 bases, 5 bases remained unmatched. CDR3 in amino acids: CASARQGTTNEKLFF. CDR3 nucleotides: TGTGCCAGTGCGAGACAGGGGACAACTAATGAAAAACTGTTTTTT.

The chain combines TRBV5-5 with TRBJ1-4; 8 nucleotides agree with TRBD1. This CDR3 has 15 residues. The V and J ends lost 5 bases and 8 bases, in that order; junction bases with no gene match: 11. Germline CDR1 is SGHKS and CDR2 is YYEKEE (reference sequence). The CDR3, as DNA: TGTGCCAGCAGAGCTAGACAGGGGATATGGGAAAAACTGTTTTTT. This sequence encodes CASRARQGIWEKLFF.

The rearrangement links TRBV25-1 to TRBJ1-1; D perhaps matches TRBD1 (5 bases). The CDR3 runs to 14 residues. Germline V lookup: CDR1 MGHDK, CDR2 SYGVNS. Trimming stripped 3 bases from V and 3 bases from J, with 11 bases between. This chain's CDR3 is CASSEPGHYTEAFF. CDR3 coding DNA: TGTGCCAGCAGTGAGCCTGGACACTACACTGAAGCTTTCTTT.

This clone was observed a handful of times. This chain connects TRBV4-1 to TRBJ1-5, with D possibly TRBD1 on 5 matching bases. The CDR3 runs 17 residues. Germline lookup yields CDR1 MGHRA and CDR2 YSYEKL. The germline V and J ends were trimmed by 0 bases and 1 base, with 13 bases remaining between them. CDR3 in amino acids: CASSQDQGLLSNQPQHF. In DNA, the CDR3 is TGCGCCAGCAGCCAAGACCAGGGTCTGCTCAGCAATCAGCCCCAGCATTTT.